The rows below give T cell receptor beta chains drawn from one sample of a study of cytomegalovirus exposure and HLA in healthy donors. This table comes from immunoSEQ multiplex PCR, and its TCRdb copy is limited to in-frame clones, with some not included. This listing includes about 200,000 clones. The sequencing sample was made of PBMCs. These receptors were obtained from a woman in her 30s in good health and CMV-seropositive. The CDR3 runs from the conserved cysteine through the conserved F or W. D genes are given only for firm matches.

TRBV5-1	TRBJ2-3	.	CASSLPGGRSTDTQYF	TGCGCCAGCAGCCTGCCGGGGGGCAGAAGCACAGATACGCAGTATTTT
TRBV27	TRBJ1-3	.	CASSTGTFGNTIYF	TGTGCCAGCAGTACGGGGACTTTCGGAAACACCATATATTTT
TRBV19	TRBJ1-5	.	CASSIGGAYQPQHF	TGTGCCAGTAGTATAGGAGGAGCTTATCAGCCCCAGCATTTT
TRBV7-9	TRBJ1-1	TRBD1	CASSNSQGVTEAFF	TGTGCCAGCAGCAATTCACAGGGGGTGACTGAAGCTTTCTTT
TRBV19	TRBJ2-1	TRBD1	CASRPTGGSEQFF	TGTGCCAGTAGGCCGACAGGGGGTAGTGAGCAGTTCTTC
TRBV19	TRBJ1-2	TRBD1	CASSFTGQGANYGYTF	TGTGCCAGTAGCTTTACCGGACAGGGGGCTAACTATGGCTACACCTTC
TRBV18	TRBJ2-7	.	CASSPPTVSYEQYF	TGTGCCAGCTCACCACCGACAGTCTCCTACGAGCAGTACTTC
TRBV5-5	TRBJ2-2	TRBD1	CASSLTGGLLAGELFF	TGTGCCAGCAGCTTAACAGGGGGACTTTTGGCCGGGGAGCTGTTTTTT
TRBV29-1	TRBJ2-3	.	CSVVSQRETGTQYF	TGCAGCGTTGTATCACAACGAGAAACAGGTACGCAGTATTTT
TRBV19	TRBJ1-1	TRBD1	CASIRDRGGTEAFF	TGTGCCAGTATAAGGGACAGGGGAGGCACTGAAGCTTTCTTT